A selection of T cell receptor beta chains follows, all from one sample in a study of blood T cell repertoires in COVID-19. Produced via immunoSEQ multiplex PCR; TCRdb's table is partial and in-frame only. This sample has 100,000 to 120,000 clones, with more than 75% found just once. Sequencing used peripheral blood. These receptors originate from a woman aged 45-65 years with acute or convalescent COVID-19. CDR3s include the opening cysteine and the closing phenylalanine or tryptophan. D genes are given only for firm matches. The size entry is marked missing in some rows and otherwise reads once, few, many or a size class.

TRBJ1-5 TRBV6-1 - - TGTGCCAGCAGTGGAAAGGAGGGCTTAAGCAATCAGCCCCAGCATTTT CASSGKEGLSNQPQHF
TRBJ2-3 TRBV21-1 - - TGTGCCAGCGCGCGGAACGCAGACAGGGAAGATACGCAGTATTTT CASARNADREDTQYF
TRBJ1-2 TRBV9 - TRBD1 TGTGCCAGCAGCGCCCGACAGGGGTCCGTTAACTATGGCTACACCTTC CASSARQGSVNYGYTF
TRBJ2-2 TRBV4-1 - - TGCGCCAGCAGCCAACCGGGACAAGGGACCGGGGAGCTGTTTTTT CASSQPGQGTGELFF
TRBJ2-5 TRBV9 - TRBD2 TGTGCCAGCAGTGCGCCTGGGACTAGGGGGGAGTGGGAGACCCAGTACTTC CASSAPGTRGEWETQYF
TRBJ1-4 TRBV6-1 - - TGTGCCAGCAGTGAATTGGCGGGGGCTCGCGAAAAACTGTTTTTT CASSELAGAREKLFF
TRBJ2-2 TRBV24-1 once TRBD2 TGTGCCACCAGTCTCTGGACTAGTGCCCTGGGGGAGGAGCTGTTTTTT CATSLWTSALGEELFF
TRBJ1-3 TRBV5-6 - - TGTGCCAGCAGCCCCCAGTCCCTCTCTGGAAACACCATATATTTT CASSPQSLSGNTIYF
TRBJ2-7 TRBV6-1 - - TGTGCCAGCAGTGAAGACACCTTCTCCTACGAGCAGTACTTC CASSEDTFSYEQYF
TRBJ2-7 TRBV5-6 once TRBD1 TGTGCCAGCAGTCAGATCCCGGGACAGGGAAATGCGAACGAGCAGTACTTC CASSQIPGQGNANEQYF
TRBJ2-5 TRBV5-5 - - TGTGCCAGCAGCCTCACTAGCATCCAAGAGACCCAGTACTTC CASSLTSIQETQYF
TRBJ2-5 TRBV6-5 - TRBD2 TGTGCCAGCAGTTATACTAGCGGGTACCAAGAGACCCAGTACTTC CASSYTSGYQETQYF
TRBJ2-5 TRBV19 - - TGTGCCACCACCGCGACAGATCAAGAGACCCAGTACTTC CATTATDQETQYF
TRBJ2-7 TRBV7-9 - - TGTGCCAGCAGCCCGGGGACCTACGAGCAGTACTTC CASSPGTYEQYF
TRBJ2-7 TRBV3-1/TRBV3-2 - TRBD2 TGTGCCAGCAGCCTCGGATGGGCGGGAGGGCCCCGTTCCTACGAGCAGTACTTC CASSLGWAGGPRSYEQYF
TRBJ2-7 TRBV28 - TRBD2 TGTGCCAGCAGTTGGGGGGGGACGGCCACCTACGAGCAGTACTTC CASSWGGTATYEQYF
TRBJ1-2 TRBV29-1 - TRBD1 TGCAGCGTTGAAGTAAACCTAGGACAGGGAAGGAATGGCTACACCTTC CSVEVNLGQGRNGYTF
TRBJ2-7 TRBV10-3 - - TGTGCCATCAGTGAGTCGGGAGCAGGTGGCGAGCAGTACTTC CAISESGAGGEQYF
TRBJ1-3 TRBV24-1 - - TGTGCCACCAGTGACGGGGATCCTGGAAACACCATATATTTT CATSDGDPGNTIYF
TRBJ2-2 TRBV7-9 - TRBD1 TGTGCCAGCCCCCCCTCCGGGACAGGCTCCACCGGGGAGCTGTTTTTT CASPPSGTGSTGELFF
TRBJ2-7 TRBV4-2 few - TGTGCCAGCAGCCAAGGGGGAGGCGCAACCTACGAGCAGTACTTC CASSQGGGATYEQYF
TRBJ2-1 TRBV5-1 - - TGCGCCAGCAGCTTGCCACTAGCCTATCACGAGGAGCAGTTCTTC CASSLPLAYHEEQFF
TRBJ1-2 TRBV6-5 - - TGTGCCAGCAGTTACGAGGGCTTTGGCTACACCTTC CASSYEGFGYTF
TRBJ1-1 TRBV5-1 few TRBD1 TGCGCCAGCAGCGGAGGGACAGCTTACACTGAAGCTTTCTTT CASSGGTAYTEAFF
TRBJ2-7 TRBV7-9 - TRBD1 TGTGCCAGCAGCCCTGCCGGGACAGGGAACGGCGAGCAGTACTTC CASSPAGTGNGEQYF
TRBJ1-1 TRBV3-1/TRBV3-2 - - TGTGCCAGCAGCCAAGCTTTTGGGGCAGGGCACACTGAAGCTTTCTTT CASSQAFGAGHTEAFF
TRBJ1-5 TRBV19 few - TGTGCCAGCACGTTCCCAGGTGGCAATCAGCCCCAGCATTTT CASTFPGGNQPQHF
TRBJ1-1 TRBV2 - - TGTGCCAGCAGTGGGGACGGGAGGACTGAAGCTTTCTTT CASSGDGRTEAFF
TRBJ1-4 TRBV5-1 - TRBD1 TGCGCCAGCCGACAGGGCCCGACGAATGAAAAACTGTTTTTT CASRQGPTNEKLFF
TRBJ2-5 TRBV18 - TRBD2 TGTGCCAGCTCACCGGGGGATAGCGGGAGGCCTCTCCAAGAGACCCAGTACTTC CASSPGDSGRPLQETQYF
TRBJ2-2 TRBV6-1 - TRBD2 TGTGCCAGCAGTGAACCCCCCCCAGCGGGAGTTAGCACCGGGGAGCTGTTTTTT CASSEPPPAGVSTGELFF
TRBJ1-2 TRBV7-2 - - TGTGCCAGCAGACGACAGGAGGATGGCTACACCTTC CASRRQEDGYTF
TRBJ2-5 TRBV27 - - TGTGCCAGCAGTTTATTAGGGGGGGGGACCCAGTACTTC CASSLLGGGTQYF
TRBJ1-1 TRBV3-1/TRBV3-2 - - TGTGCCAGCAGCCGCTCGAGCCTGGGGCTGAACACTGAAGCTTTCTTT CASSRSSLGLNTEAFF
TRBJ2-7 TRBV25-1 few TRBD1 TGTGCCAGCGGTAAGGGGGCCCCATCCCCCCACGAGCAGTACTTC CASGKGAPSPHEQYF
TRBJ2-2 TRBV7-6 - - TGTGCCAGCAGCTTACCGTTCCGGCGGGGAGGCACCGGGGAGCTGTTTTTT CASSLPFRRGGTGELFF
TRBJ2-7 TRBV7-9 - - TGTGCCAGCAGCCTCCCCCCCGGCGAGCAGTACTTC CASSLPPGEQYF
TRBJ2-5 TRBV6-6 - TRBD1 TGTGCCAGCAATTCACAGGGGGCAAGGGGAGAGACCCAGTACTTC CASNSQGARGETQYF
TRBJ2-1 TRBV29-1 - TRBD2 TGCAGCGTGACTAGCGGTGGCTACAATGAGCAGTTCTTC CSVTSGGYNEQFF
TRBJ2-7 TRBV7-2 - - TGTGCCAGCAGCGCCGGGACTGGAGTCTACGAGCAGTACTTC CASSAGTGVYEQYF
TRBJ1-5 TRBV5-8 - - TGTGCCAGCAGCTTGGCGCAGGGGAATTTTTGGCGCAATCAGCCCCAGCATTTT CASSLAQGNFWRNQPQHF
TRBJ1-5 TRBV6-4 few - TGTGCCAGCAGTGACGGATCGGGGTATGGGCAGCCCCAGCATTTT CASSDGSGYGQPQHF
TRBJ1-1 TRBV5-4 - - TGTGCCAGCAGCTTGGAAAATCGGAACACTGAAGCTTTCTTT CASSLENRNTEAFF
TRBJ1-2 TRBV6-5 - - TGTGCCAGCGGGGAGGGGGACTATGGCTACACCTTC CASGEGDYGYTF
TRBJ2-7 TRBV5-1 - TRBD1 TGCGCCAGCAGTAACAGGGGTGGCTACGAGCAGTACTTC CASSNRGGYEQYF
TRBJ1-1 TRBV28 - TRBD1 TGTGCCAGCAGTTCTAGGGGGCGGGCTGAAGCTTTCTTT CASSSRGRAEAFF
TRBJ2-2 TRBV2 - - TGTGCCAGCAGTGGGGGTGGACAGACCGGGGAGCTGTTTTTT CASSGGGQTGELFF
TRBJ2-6 TRBV7-6 - - TGTGCCAGCAGCTTAGCTGTCGGGGGGCCTGGGGCCAACGTCCTGACTTTC CASSLAVGGPGANVLTF
TRBJ1-6 TRBV11-1 - - TGTGCCAGCAGCTTCAGGGGTCGAAATTCACCCCTCCACTTT CASSFRGRNSPLHF
TRBJ2-1 TRBV14 - TRBD2 TGTGCCAGCAGACCAGCTAGCGGGAACTACAATGAGCAGTTCTTC CASRPASGNYNEQFF
TRBJ2-7 TRBV5-4 once TRBD2 TGTGCCAGCAGCTTCGGTAGCGGGAGGATCCAAACCTACGAGCAGTACTTC CASSFGSGRIQTYEQYF
TRBJ1-1 TRBV7-2 - - TGTGCCAGCAGCCCCCGCGGGAGGGTAGTTACTGAAGCTTTCTTT CASSPRGRVVTEAFF
TRBJ2-7 TRBV7-9 - TRBD2 TGTGCCAGCAGCTCTAGCGGGAGATCGATCAACGAGCAGTACTTC CASSSSGRSINEQYF
TRBJ1-6 TRBV6-2/TRBV6-3 - - TGTGCCAGCAGTTACGACAGAAATTCACCCCTCCACTTT CASSYDRNSPLHF